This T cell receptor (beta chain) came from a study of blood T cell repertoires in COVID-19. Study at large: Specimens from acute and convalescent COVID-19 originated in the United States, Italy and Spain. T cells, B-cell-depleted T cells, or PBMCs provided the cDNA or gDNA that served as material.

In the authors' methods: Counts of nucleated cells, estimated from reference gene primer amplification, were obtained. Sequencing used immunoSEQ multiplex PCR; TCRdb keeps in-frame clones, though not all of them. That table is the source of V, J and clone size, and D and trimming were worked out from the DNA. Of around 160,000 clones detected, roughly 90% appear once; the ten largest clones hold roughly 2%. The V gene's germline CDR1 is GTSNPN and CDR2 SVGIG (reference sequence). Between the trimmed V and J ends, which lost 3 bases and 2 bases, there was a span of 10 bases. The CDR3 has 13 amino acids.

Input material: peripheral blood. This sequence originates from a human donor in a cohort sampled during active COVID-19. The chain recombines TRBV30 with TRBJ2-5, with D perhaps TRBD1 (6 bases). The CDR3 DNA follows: TGTGCCTGGAGGCGGACAGTACAAGAGACCCAGTACTTC. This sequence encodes CAWRRTVQETQYF.